This TCR beta chain was sequenced in a study of T-cell reconstitution after alpha-beta-depleted transplantation in children. Whole-study findings and limits: At around two months after transplant, the alpha-beta T cells were reportedly derived from several hundred expanded clones that came from non-depleted graft cells. TCRbeta diversity was high at day 60 in some patients (a result of surviving recipient T cells and thymic progenitors). Once a year had passed after transplant, T-cell counts and diversity came mostly from newly produced T cells.

Worth noting for this clonotype: Its antigen is still unknown.

V lost 1 base to trimming and J lost 4 bases, with 13 bases between them. From germline, CDR1 is DFQATT and CDR2 SNEGSKA (reference sequence). The CDR3 contains 14 residues. Preparation of the TCRbeta library involved a method that used unique molecular identifiers. TCRdb passed the PCR reads through MiXCR, listing each CDR3 protein once. Altogether approximately 490,000 distinct CDR3 sequences are present, 10% being singletons, with the ten largest covering 2%. The sequencing used PBMCs, collected before TCRalphabeta/CD19-depleted stem cell transplant. The sequence derives from a child aged 2 to 10 with inherited bone marrow failure, due to receive a stem cell transplant. The rearrangement links TRBV20-1 to TRBJ1-1, with a weak D call TRBD1 (6 bases). In DNA, the CDR3 is TGCAGTGCTAGAGGCGAAGGGGGAGGCACTGAAGCTTTCTTT. It codes for CSARGEGGGTEAFF.